The clone carrying this T cell receptor (beta chain) was recorded at least ten times. What it binds is not known. First hyperthyroidism diagnosis is when the blood sample was obtained, before any ophthalmopathy symptoms. An approximately 9.4 ml volume of fresh peripheral blood provided the PBMCs. There were TCR beta CDR3 regions amplified from RNA transcripts. First-round RT-PCR with HTBI primers amplified the TCR CDR3 region. TCRdb itself ran the multiplex PCR reads through MiXCR, one entry per CDR3 protein. This table holds approximately 400,000 distinct CDR3 sequences, about a sixth found once. These data originate in a study of T cells in Graves' hyperthyroidism and ophthalmopathy. Study-level results: Before onset, by a median of approximately 6.8 months, the model predicted ophthalmopathy.

This CDR3 comprises 12 residues. Trimming removed 2 bases from V and 15 bases from J, with 14 bases in between. Germline V gives CDR1 SNHLY, CDR2 FYNNEI. The source material was blood. This chain joins TRBV2 and TRBJ2-1; D call uncertain. The receptor's source is a young woman with Graves' hyperthyroidism that later progressed to Graves' ophthalmopathy. The CDR3 DNA follows: TGTGCCAGCAGTGAACCCGCCGGGTGGGGGTTCTTC. It translates to CASSEPAGWGFF.